The present T cell receptor beta chain was sequenced within a study of shared clonotypes between healthy human individuals. Generated by immunoSEQ multiplex PCR, the TCRdb table keeps only in-frame clones and is missing some. This sample has about 700,000 clones, with under 95% found just once. Naive CD8 cells lacked CD45RO, underwent positive selection for CCR7 and left out terminally differentiated effector memory CD45RA+ cells. This clone was picked up one time. The sequenced material came from naive CD8+ T cells sorted from blood. The sequence was collected from a man younger than 45 in good health.

For the CDR3, the DNA is TGTGCCAGCGGGCGGACGACAGGCCAAGAGACCCAGTACTTC. Its translation is CASGRTTGQETQYF. V usage is TRBV5-4 and J usage is TRBJ2-5; D perhaps matches TRBD1 (6 bases). This CDR3 region has 14 residues. Trimming removed 7 bases from V and 1 base from J, with 14 bases in between. Germline-derived CDR1 and CDR2 are SGHNT and YYREEE (reference sequence).